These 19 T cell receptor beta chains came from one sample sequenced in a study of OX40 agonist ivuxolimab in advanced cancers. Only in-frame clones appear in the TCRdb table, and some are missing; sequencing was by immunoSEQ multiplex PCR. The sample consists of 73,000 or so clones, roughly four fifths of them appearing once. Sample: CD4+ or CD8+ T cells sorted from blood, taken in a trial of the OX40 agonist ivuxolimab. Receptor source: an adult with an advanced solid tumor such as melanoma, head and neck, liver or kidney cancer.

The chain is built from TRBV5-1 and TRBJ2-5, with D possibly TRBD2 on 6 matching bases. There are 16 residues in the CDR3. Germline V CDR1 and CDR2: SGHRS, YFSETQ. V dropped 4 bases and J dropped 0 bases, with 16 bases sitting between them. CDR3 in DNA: TGCGCCAGCAGCCCCCAGGGACTGCAGAACCAAGAGACCCAGTACTTC. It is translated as CASSPQGLQNQETQYF.

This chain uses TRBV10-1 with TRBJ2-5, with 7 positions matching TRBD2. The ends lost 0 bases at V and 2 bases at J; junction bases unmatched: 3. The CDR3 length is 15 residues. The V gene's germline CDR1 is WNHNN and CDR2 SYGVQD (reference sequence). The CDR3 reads CASSESGLTQETQYF. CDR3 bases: TGCGCCAGCAGTGAGTCGGGACTAACTCAAGAGACCCAGTACTTC.

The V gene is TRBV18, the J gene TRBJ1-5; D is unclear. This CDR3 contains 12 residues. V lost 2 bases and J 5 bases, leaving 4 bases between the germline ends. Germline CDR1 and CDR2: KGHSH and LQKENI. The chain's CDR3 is CASSPGYQPQHF. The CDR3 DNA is TGTGCCAGCTCACCAGGGTATCAGCCCCAGCATTTT.

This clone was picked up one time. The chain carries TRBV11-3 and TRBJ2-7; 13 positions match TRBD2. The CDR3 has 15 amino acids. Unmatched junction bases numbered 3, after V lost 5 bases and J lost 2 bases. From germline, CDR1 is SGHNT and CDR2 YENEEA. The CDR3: CASSQGLAGTYEQYF. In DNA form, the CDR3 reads TGTGCCAGCAGCCAGGGACTAGCGGGAACCTACGAGCAGTACTTC.

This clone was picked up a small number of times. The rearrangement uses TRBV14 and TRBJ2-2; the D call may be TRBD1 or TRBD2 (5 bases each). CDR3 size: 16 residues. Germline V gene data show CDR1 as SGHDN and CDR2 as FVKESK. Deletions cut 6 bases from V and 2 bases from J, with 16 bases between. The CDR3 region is CASRKSEGINTGELFF. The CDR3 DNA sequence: TGTGCCAGCAGGAAAAGTGAGGGGATTAACACCGGGGAGCTGTTTTTT.

In DNA form, the CDR3 reads TGTGCCATCAGTGACCGGCCAGGGGGCATAGATCAGCCCCAGCATTTT. It is translated as CAISDRPGGIDQPQHF. J is TRBJ1-5 and V is TRBV10-3, with 8 nucleotides matching TRBD1. Germline CDR1 and CDR2: ENHRY and SYGVKD. The V and J ends lost 3 bases and 5 bases, in that order; junction bases with no gene match: 9. This CDR3 contains 16 residues.

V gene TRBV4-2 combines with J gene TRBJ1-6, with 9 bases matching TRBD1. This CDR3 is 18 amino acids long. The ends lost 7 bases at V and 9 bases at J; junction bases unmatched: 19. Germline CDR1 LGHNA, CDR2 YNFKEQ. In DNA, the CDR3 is TGTGCCAGCAATCCAAGATTTGGGGACAGGGACGTTGGTTCACCCCTCCACTTT. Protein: CASNPRFGDRDVGSPLHF.

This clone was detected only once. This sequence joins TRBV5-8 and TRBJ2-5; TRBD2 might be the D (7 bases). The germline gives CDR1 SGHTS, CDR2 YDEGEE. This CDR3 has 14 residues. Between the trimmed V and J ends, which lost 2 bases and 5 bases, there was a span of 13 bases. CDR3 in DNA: TGTGCCAGCAGCTTTTTACAGGGAGGGGAGACCCAGTACTTC. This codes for CASSFLQGGETQYF.

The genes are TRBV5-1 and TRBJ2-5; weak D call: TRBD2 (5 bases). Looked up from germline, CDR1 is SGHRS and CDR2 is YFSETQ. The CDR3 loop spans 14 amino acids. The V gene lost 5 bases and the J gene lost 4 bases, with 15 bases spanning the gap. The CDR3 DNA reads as TGCGCCAGCAGGCCCGAGAAAAGCGGAGAGACCCAGTACTTC. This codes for CASRPEKSGETQYF.

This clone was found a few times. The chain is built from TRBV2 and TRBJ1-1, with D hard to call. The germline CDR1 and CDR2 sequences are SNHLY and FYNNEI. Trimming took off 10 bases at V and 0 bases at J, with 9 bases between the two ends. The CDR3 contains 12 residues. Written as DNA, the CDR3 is TGTGCCATACTGGGGATGAACACTGAAGCTTTCTTT. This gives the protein CAILGMNTEAFF.

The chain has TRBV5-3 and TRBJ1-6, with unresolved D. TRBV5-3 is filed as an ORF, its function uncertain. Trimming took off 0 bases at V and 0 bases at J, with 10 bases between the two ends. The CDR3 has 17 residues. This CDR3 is CARSLVDPCSYNSPLHF. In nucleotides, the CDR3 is TGTGCCAGAAGCTTGGTAGACCCTTGCTCCTATAATTCACCCCTCCACTTT.

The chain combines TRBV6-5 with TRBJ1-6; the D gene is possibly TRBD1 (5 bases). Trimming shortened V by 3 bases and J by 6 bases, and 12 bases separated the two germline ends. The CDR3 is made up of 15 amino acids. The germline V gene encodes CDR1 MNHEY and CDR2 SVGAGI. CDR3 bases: TGTGCCAGCAGTTATCTGGACACAAGTAATTCACCCCTCCACTTT. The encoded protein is CASSYLDTSNSPLHF.

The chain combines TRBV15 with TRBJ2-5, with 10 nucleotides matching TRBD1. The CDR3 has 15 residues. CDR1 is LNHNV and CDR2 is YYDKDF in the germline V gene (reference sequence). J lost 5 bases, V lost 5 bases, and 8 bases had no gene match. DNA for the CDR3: TGTGCCACCAGCGGAGGGACAGGGGTGGGTGAGACCCAGTACTTC. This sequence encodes CATSGGTGVGETQYF. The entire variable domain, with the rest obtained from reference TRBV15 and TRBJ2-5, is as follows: DAMVIQNPRYQVTQFGKPVTLSCSQTLNHNVMYWYQQKSSQAPKLLFHYYDKDFNNEADTPDNFQSRRPNTSFCFLDIRSPGLGDTAMYLCATSGGTGVGETQYFGPGTRLLVL.

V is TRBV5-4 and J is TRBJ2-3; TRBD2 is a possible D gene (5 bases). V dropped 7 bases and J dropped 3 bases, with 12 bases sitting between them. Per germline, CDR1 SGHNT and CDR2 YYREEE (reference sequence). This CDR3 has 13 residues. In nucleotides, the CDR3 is TGTGCCAGCTACCCAGAGGGTACAGATACGCAGTATTTT. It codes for CASYPEGTDTQYF.

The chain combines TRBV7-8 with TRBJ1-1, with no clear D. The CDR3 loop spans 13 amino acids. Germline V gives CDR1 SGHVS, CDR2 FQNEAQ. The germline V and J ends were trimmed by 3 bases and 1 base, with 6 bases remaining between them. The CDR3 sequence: CASSFGPNTEAFF. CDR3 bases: TGTGCCAGCAGCTTTGGTCCGAACACTGAAGCTTTCTTT. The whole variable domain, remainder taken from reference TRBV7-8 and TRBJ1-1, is GAGVSQSPRYKVAKRGQDVALRCDPISGHVSLFWYQQALGQGPEFLTYFQNEAQLDKSGLPSDRFFAERPEGSVSTLKIQRTQQEDSAVYLCASSFGPNTEAFFGQGTRLTVV.

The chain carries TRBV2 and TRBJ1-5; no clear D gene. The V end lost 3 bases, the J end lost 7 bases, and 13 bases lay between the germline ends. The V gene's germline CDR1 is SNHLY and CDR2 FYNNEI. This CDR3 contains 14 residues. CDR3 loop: CASSDFLANQPQHF. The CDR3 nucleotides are TGTGCCAGCAGTGATTTTCTGGCAAACCAGCCCCAGCATTTT.

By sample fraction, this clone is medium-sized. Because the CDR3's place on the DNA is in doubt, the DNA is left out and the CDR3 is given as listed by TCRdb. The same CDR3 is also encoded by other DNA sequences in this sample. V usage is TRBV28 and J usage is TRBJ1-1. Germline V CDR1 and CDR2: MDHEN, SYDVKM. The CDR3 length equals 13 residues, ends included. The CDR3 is CASSSSLNTEAFF.

In DNA form, the CDR3 reads TGTGCCAGCAGCGTAGCAGGACAGGGGGGTCATGGCTACACCTTC. It encodes CASSVAGQGGHGYTF. This chain links TRBV9 with TRBJ1-2, with 10 bases identical to TRBD1. Germline-derived CDR1 and CDR2 are SGDLS and YYNGEE. The CDR3 runs 15 residues. V gave up 0 bases and J gave up 6 bases; unmatched junction bases: 5.

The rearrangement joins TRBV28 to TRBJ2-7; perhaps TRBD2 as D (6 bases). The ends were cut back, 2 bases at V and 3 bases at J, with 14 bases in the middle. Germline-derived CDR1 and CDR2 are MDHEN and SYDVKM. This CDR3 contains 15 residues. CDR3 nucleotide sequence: TGTGCCAGCAGTTTACCCGGCGGGGATTACTACGAGCAGTACTTC. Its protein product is CASSLPGGDYYEQYF.